This T cell receptor beta chain was retrieved from a study of shared clonotypes between healthy human individuals. General observations from the study: Across subsets, estimated richness was generally greater for naive than for memory populations. Some clonotypes were shared by all four sorted-subset donors, while others were not shared. The non-shared ones had lower generation probabilities than the shared ones.

Using immunoSEQ multiplex PCR, the repertoire was profiled, and TCRdb retains in-frame clones only, with some absent. This sample has over 1.4 million clones, with 96% found just once. The study enrolled healthy HIV-negative adults without recent acute infections or vaccinations as donors. In the case of this clone: As yet, its antigen is unknown.

The germline V and J ends were trimmed by 5 bases and 1 base, with 6 bases remaining between them. Germline-derived CDR1 and CDR2 are SGHTA and FQGNSA. CDR3 length equals 13 residues. J is TRBJ1-3 and V is TRBV7-2, with D hard to call. Sequencing used naive CD4+ T cells sorted from blood. The subset is: CD45RA+ positively selected. The clonotype originates from a man aged 25 to 40 in good health. The CDR3 reads CASSQESGNTIYF. CDR3 sequence (DNA): TGTGCCAGCAGCCAGGAGTCTGGAAACACCATATATTTT.